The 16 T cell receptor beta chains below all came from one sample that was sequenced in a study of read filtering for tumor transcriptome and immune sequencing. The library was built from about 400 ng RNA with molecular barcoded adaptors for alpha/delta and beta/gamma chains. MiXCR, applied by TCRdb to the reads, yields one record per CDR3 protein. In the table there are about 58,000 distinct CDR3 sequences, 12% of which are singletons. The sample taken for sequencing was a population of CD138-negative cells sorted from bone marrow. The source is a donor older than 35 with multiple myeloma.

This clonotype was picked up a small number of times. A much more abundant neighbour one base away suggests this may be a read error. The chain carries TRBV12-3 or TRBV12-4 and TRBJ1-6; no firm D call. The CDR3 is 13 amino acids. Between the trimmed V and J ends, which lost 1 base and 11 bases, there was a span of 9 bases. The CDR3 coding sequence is TGTGCCAGCAGTTTAGGATGGGATCCACCCCTCCACTTT. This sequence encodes CASSLGWDPPLHF.

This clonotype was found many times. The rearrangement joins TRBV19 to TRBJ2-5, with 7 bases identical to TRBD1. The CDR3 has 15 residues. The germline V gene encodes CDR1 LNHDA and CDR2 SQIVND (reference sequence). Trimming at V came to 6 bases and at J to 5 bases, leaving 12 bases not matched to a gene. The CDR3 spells CASSADRAYGETQYF. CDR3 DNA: TGTGCCAGTAGCGCAGACAGGGCGTACGGTGAGACCCAGTACTTC.

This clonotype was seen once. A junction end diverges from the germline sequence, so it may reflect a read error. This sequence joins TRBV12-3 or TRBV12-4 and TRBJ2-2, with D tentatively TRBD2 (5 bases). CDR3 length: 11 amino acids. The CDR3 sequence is CVSSFSGELVF. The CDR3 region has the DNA TGTGTCAGCAGTTTTTCCGGGGAGCTGGTTTTT.

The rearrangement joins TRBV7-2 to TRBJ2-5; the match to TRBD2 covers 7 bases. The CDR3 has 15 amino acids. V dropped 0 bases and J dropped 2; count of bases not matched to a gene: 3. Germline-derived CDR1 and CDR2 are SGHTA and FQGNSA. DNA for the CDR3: TGTGCCAGCAGCTTAGCGAGGACTAGTCAAGAGACCCAGTACTTC. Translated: CASSLARTSQETQYF.

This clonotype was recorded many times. The CDR3 DNA is TGTGCCAGCAAGCCGCCCGGCGGGGGGCACAATGAGCAGTTCTTC. Translation: CASKPPGGGHNEQFF. This chain uses TRBV3-1 with TRBJ2-1; 8 positions agree with TRBD2. CDR3 length: 15 residues. With 7 bases clipped from V and 5 bases from J, the junction kept 10 bases outside the gene matches. Germline V CDR1 and CDR2: LGHDT, YNNKEL (reference sequence).

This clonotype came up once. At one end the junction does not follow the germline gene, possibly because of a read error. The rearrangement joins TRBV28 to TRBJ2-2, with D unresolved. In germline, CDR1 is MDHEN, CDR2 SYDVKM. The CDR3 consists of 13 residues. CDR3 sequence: CASTQGKTGELFF. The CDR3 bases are TGTGCCAGCACACAAGGGAAAACCGGAGAGCTGTTTTTT.

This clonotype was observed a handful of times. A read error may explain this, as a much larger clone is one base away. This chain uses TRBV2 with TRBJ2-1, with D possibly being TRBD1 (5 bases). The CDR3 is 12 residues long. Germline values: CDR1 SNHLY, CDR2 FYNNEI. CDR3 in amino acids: CARRDAYNEQFF. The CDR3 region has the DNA TGTGCCCGCAGGGATGCCTACAATGAGCAGTTCTTC.

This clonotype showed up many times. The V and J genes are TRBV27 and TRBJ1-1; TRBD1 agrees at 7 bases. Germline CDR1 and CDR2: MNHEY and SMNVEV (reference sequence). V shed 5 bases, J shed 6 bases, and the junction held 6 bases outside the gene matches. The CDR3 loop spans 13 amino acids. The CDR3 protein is CASSLRDSPEAFF. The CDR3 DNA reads TGTGCCAGCAGTCTTCGGGACAGCCCTGAAGCTTTCTTT.

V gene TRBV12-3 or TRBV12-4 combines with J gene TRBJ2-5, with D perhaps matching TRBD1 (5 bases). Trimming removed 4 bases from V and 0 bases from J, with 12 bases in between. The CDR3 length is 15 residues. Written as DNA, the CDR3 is TGTGCCAGCAGTTCAGAGACAGAACACCAAGAGACCCAGTACTTC. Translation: CASSSETEHQETQYF.

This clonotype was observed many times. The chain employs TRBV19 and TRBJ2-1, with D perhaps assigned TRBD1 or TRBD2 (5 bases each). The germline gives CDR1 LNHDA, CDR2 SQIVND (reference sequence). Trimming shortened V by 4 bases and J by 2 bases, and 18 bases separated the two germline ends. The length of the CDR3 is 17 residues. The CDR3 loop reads CASSSQPGTTTYNEQFF. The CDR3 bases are TGTGCCAGTAGTAGCCAACCCGGGACCACCACCTACAATGAGCAGTTCTTC.

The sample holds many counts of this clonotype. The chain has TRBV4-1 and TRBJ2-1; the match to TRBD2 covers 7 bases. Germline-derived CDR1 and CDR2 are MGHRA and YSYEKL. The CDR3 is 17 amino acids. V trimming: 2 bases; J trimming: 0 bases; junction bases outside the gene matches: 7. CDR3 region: CASSQPGLDRSYNEQFF. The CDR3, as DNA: TGCGCCAGCAGCCAACCCGGACTAGATCGCTCCTACAATGAGCAGTTCTTC.

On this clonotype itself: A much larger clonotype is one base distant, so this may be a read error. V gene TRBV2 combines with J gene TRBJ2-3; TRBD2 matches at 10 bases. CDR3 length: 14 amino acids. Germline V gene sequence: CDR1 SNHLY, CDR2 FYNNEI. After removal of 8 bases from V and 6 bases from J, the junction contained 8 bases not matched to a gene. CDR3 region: CASGYTSGEDTQYF. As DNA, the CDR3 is TGTGCCAGCGGCTACACTAGCGGGGAGGATACGCAGTATTTT.

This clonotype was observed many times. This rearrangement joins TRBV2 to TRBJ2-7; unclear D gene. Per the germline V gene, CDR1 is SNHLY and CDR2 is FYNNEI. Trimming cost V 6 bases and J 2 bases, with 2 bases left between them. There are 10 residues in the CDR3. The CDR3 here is CASRAYEQYF. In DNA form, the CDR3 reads TGTGCCAGCAGAGCCTACGAGCAGTACTTC.

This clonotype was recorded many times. CDR3 residues: CATTPRVAIGSPLHF. The CDR3 bases are TGTGCCACCACCCCCCGGGTAGCCATCGGTTCACCCCTCCACTTT. The chain joins TRBV19 to TRBJ1-6; unclear D gene. CDR3 length equals 15 residues. Germline V lookup: CDR1 LNHDA, CDR2 SQIVND (reference sequence). Between the trimmed V and J ends, which lost 10 bases and 9 bases, there was a span of 22 bases.

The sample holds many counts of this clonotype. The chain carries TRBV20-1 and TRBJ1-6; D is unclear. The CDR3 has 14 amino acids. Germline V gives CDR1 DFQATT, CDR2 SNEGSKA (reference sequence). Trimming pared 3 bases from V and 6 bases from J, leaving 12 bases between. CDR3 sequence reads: CSARVQGFNSPLHF. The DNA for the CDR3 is TGCAGTGCTAGGGTACAAGGATTTAATTCACCCCTCCACTTT.

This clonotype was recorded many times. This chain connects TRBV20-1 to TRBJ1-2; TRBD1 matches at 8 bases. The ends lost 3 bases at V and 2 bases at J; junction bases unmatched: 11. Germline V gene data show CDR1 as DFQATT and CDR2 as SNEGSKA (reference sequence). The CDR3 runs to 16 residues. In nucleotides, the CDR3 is TGCAGTGCTAGCCCACCGGACAGGGCGGCAAACTATGGCTACACCTTC. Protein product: CSASPPDRAANYGYTF.